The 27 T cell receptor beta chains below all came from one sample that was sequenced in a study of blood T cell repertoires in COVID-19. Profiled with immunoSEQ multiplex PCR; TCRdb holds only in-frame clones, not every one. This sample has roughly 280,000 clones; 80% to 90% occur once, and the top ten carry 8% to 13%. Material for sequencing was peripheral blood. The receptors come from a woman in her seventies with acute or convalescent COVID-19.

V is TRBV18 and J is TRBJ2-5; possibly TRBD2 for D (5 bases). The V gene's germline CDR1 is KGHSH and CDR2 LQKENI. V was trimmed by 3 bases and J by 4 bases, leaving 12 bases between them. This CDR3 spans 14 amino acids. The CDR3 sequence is CASSPVPAGETQYF. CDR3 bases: TGTGCCAGCTCACCGGTCCCCGCGGGAGAGACCCAGTACTTC.

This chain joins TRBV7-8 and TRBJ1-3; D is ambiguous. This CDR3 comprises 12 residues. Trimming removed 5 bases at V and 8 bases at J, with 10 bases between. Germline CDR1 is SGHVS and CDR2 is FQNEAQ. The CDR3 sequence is CASSPPSDTIYF. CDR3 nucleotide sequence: TGTGCCAGCAGCCCCCCCTCTGACACCATATATTTT.

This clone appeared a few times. CDR3 DNA sequence: TGTGCCAGCAGCTTAACAGGGGGCGGTCAGCCCCAGCATTTT. Encoded protein: CASSLTGGGQPQHF. The chain couples TRBV7-2 to TRBJ1-5, with 9 bases aligning to TRBD1. Per germline, CDR1 SGHTA and CDR2 FQGNSA. The length of the CDR3 is 14 residues. With 2 bases clipped from V and 6 bases from J, the junction kept 2 bases outside the gene matches.

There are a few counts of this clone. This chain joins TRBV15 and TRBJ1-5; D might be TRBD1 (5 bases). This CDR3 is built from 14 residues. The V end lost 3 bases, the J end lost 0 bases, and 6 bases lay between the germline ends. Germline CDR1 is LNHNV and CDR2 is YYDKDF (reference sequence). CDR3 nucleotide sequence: TGTGCCACCAGCAGCCAGGGTAGCAATCAGCCCCAGCATTTT. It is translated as CATSSQGSNQPQHF.

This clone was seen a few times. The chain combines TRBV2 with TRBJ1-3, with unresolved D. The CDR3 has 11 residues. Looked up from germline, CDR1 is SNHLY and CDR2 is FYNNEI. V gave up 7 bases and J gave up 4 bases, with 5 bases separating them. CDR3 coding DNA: TGTGCCAGCATGCAGGGAAACACCATATATTTT. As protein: CASMQGNTIYF. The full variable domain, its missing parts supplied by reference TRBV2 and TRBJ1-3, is EPEVTQTPSHQVTQMGQEVILRCVPISNHLYFYWYRQILGQKVEFLVSFYNNEISEKSEIFDDQFSVERPDGSNFTLKIRSTKLEDSAMYFCASMQGNTIYFGEGSWLTVV.

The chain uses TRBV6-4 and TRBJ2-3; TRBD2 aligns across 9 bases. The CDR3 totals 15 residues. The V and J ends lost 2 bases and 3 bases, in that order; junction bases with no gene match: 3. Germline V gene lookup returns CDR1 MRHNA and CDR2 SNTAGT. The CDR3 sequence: CASSDLAGGTDTQYF. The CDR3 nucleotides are TGTGCCAGCAGTGACCTGGCGGGGGGGACAGATACGCAGTATTTT.

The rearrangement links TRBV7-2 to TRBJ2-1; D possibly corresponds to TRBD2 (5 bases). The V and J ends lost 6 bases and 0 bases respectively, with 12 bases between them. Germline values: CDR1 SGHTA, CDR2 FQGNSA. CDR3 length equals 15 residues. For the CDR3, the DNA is TGTGCCAGCAGTTTCCGCCGGGACTCCTACAATGAGCAGTTCTTC. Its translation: CASSFRRDSYNEQFF.

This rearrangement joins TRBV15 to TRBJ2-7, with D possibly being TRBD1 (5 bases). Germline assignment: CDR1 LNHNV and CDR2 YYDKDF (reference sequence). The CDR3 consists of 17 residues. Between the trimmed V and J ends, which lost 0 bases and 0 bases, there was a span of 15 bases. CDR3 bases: TGTGCCACCAGCAGAGATCCCCCCAACAGGAACTCCTACGAGCAGTACTTC. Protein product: CATSRDPPNRNSYEQYF.

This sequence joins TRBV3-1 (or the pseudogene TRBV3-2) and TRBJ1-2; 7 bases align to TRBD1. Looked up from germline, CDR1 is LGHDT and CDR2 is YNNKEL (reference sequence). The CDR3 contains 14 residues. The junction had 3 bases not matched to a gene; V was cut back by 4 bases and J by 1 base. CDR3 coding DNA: TGTGCCAGCAGCCGGCAGGGGGTTAACTATGGCTACACCTTC. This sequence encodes CASSRQGVNYGYTF.

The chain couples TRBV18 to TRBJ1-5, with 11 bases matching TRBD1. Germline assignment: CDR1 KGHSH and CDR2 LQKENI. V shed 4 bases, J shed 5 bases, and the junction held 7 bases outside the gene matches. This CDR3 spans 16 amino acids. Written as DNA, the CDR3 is TGTGCCAGCTCACGAAACCGGGACAGGGGGTATCAGCCCCAGCATTTT. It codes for CASSRNRDRGYQPQHF.

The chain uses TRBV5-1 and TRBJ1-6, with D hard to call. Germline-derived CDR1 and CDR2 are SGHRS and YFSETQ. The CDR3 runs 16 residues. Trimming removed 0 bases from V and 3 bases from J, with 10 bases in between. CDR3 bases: TGCGCCAGCAGCTTGGCGGGGTCTCACTATAATTCACCCCTCCACTTT. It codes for CASSLAGSHYNSPLHF.

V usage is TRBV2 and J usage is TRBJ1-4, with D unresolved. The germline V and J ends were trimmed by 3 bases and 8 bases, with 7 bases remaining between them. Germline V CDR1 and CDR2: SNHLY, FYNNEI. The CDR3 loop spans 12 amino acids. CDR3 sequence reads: CASSDLGEKLFF. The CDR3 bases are TGTGCCAGCAGTGATCTCGGGGAAAAACTGTTTTTT.

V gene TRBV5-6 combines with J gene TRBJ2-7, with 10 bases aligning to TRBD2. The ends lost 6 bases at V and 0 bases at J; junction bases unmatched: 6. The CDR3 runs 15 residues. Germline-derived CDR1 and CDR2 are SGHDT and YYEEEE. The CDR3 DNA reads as TGTGCCAGCACCGTACGGACTAGCGGCTCCTACGAGCAGTACTTC. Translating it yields CASTVRTSGSYEQYF.

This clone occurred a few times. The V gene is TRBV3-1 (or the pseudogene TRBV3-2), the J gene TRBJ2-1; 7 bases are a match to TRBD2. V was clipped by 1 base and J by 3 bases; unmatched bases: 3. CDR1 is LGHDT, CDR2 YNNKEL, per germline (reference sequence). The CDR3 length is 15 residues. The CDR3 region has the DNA TGTGCCAGCAGCCAAGGGGGGGGTGGCTACAATGAGCAGTTCTTC. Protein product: CASSQGGGGYNEQFF.

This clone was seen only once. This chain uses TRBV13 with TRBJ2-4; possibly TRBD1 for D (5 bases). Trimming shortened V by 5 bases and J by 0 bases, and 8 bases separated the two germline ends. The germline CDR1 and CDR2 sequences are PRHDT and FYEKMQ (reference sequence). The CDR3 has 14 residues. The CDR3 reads CASSQTGAKNIQYF. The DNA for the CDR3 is TGTGCCAGCAGCCAAACAGGAGCCAAAAACATTCAGTACTTC.

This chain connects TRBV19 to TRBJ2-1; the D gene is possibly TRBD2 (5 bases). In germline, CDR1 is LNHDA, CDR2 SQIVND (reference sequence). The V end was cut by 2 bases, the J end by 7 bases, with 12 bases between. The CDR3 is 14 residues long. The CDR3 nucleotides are TGTGCCAGTAGTATACGTAACCGAGGGAATGAGCAGTTCTTC. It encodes CASSIRNRGNEQFF.

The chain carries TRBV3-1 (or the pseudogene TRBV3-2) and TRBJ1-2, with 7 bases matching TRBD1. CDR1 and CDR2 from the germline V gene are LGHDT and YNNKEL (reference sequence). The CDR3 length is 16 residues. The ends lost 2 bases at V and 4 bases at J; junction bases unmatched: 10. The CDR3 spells CASSQRTGLRTYGYTF. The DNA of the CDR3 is TGTGCCAGCAGCCAAAGGACAGGACTCCGCACCTATGGCTACACCTTC.

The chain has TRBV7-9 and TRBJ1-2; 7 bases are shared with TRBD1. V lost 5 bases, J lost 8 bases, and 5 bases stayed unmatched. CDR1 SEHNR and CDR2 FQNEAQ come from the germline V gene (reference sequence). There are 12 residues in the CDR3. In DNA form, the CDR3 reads TGTGCCAGCAGCCTCGACAGGGAAGGCTACACCTTC. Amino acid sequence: CASSLDREGYTF.

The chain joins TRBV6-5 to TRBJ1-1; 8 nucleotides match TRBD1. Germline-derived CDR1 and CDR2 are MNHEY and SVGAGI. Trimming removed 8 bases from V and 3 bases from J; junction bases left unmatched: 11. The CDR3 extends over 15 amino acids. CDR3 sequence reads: CASGGQGGVDTEAFF. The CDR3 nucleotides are TGTGCCAGCGGAGGACAGGGAGGTGTGGACACTGAAGCTTTCTTT.

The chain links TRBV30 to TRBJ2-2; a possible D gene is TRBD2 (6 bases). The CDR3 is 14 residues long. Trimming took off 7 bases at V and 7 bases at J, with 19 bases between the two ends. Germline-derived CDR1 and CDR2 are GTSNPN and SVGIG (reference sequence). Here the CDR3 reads CASGGVMHGGELFF. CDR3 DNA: TGTGCCTCGGGCGGGGTGATGCATGGCGGGGAGCTGTTTTTT.

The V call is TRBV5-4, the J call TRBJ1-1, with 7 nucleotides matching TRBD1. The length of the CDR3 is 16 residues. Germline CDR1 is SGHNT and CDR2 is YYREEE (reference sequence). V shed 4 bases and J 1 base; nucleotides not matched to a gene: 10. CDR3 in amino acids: CASSPGGGQSNTEAFF. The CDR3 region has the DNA TGTGCCAGCAGCCCTGGAGGGGGACAGTCGAACACTGAAGCTTTCTTT.

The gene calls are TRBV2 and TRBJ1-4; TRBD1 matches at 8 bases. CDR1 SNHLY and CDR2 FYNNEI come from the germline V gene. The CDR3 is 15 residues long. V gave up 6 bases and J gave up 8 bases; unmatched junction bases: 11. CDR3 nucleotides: TGTGCCAGCAGGCGTGGGACAGGAGGGAAGGAAAAACTGTTTTTT. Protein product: CASRRGTGGKEKLFF.

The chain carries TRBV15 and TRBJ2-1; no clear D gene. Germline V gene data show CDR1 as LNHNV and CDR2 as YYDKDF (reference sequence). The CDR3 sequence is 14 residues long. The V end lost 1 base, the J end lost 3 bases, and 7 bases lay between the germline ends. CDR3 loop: CATSRGEIYNEQFF. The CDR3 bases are TGTGCCACCAGCAGAGGAGAAATCTACAATGAGCAGTTCTTC.

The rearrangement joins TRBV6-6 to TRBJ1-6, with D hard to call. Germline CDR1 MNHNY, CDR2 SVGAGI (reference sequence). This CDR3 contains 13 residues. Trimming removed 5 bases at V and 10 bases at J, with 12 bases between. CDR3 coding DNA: TGTGCCAGCAGTCCAAAGCAGGAATCACCCCTCCACTTT. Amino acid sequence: CASSPKQESPLHF.

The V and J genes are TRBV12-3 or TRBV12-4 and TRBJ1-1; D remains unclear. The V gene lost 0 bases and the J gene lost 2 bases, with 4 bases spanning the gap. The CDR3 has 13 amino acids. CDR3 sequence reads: CASSLAVNTEAFF. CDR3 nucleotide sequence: TGTGCCAGCAGTTTAGCCGTAAACACTGAAGCTTTCTTT.

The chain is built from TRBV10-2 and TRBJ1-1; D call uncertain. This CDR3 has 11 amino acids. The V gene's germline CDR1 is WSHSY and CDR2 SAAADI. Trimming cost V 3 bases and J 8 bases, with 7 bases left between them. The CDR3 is CASSEGGEAFF. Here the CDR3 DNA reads TGCGCCAGCAGTGAAGGAGGGGAAGCTTTCTTT.

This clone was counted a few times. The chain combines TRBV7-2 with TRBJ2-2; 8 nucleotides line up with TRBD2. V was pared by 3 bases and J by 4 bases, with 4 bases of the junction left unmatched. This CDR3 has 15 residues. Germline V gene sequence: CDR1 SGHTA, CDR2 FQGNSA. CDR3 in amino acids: CASSLSGGSTGELFF. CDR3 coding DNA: TGTGCCAGCAGCTTGAGCGGGGGAAGCACCGGGGAGCTGTTTTTT.